The rows below give T cell receptor beta chains drawn from one sample of a study of shared clonotypes between healthy human individuals. The table came from immunoSEQ multiplex PCR; TCRdb's copy has only in-frame clones and leaves some out. The table records millions of clones, over 90% of them present only once. The sequencing sample was made of naive CD4+ T cells from PBMCs. The receptor source for this set is a man younger than 30 in good health. Some clones in this sample may be carry-over from other donors' samples. The CDR3 runs from the conserved cysteine through the conserved F or W. The D gene is left open where the match is weak. Expanded clones are given a class, and other clones once, few, many or no size at all.

v_call,d_call,clone_size,j_call,cdr3_aa,cdr3_nt
TRBV7-9,NA,NA,TRBJ1-1,CASSLEEMNTEAFF,TGTGCCAGCAGCTTAGAGGAGATGAACACTGAAGCTTTCTTT
TRBV23-1,NA,once,TRBJ2-4,CASRSNDEVHIQYF,TGCGCCAGCCGATCAAATGACGAGGTGCACATTCAGTACTTC
TRBV29-1,NA,NA,TRBJ2-5,CSKTQGDLGTQYF,TGCAGCAAGACCCAGGGAGACTTAGGGACCCAGTACTTC
TRBV30,NA,NA,TRBJ1-1,CAWSVLRNTEAFF,TGTGCCTGGAGTGTTTTGAGGAACACTGAAGCTTTCTTT
TRBV10-3,TRBD2,once,TRBJ2-1,CAIRGLAGGRDEQFF,TGTGCCATCAGAGGACTAGCGGGAGGCCGGGATGAGCAGTTCTTC
TRBV27,NA,NA,TRBJ2-2,CASSLSFNTGELFF,TGTGCCAGCAGTCTCTCGTTTAACACCGGGGAGCTGTTTTTT
TRBV7-8,NA,NA,TRBJ2-1,CASSSTPETANNEQFF,TGTGCCAGCAGTTCTACCCCCGAGACAGCAAACAATGAGCAGTTCTTC
TRBV12-5,TRBD2,once,TRBJ2-7,CASGPPGTSGTSSYEQYF,TGTGCTAGTGGTCCGCCCGGGACTAGCGGGACCTCCTCCTACGAGCAGTACTTC
TRBV6-5,NA,few,TRBJ2-5,CASSYVGETQYF,TGTGCCAGCAGTTACGTGGGAGAGACCCAGTACTTC
TRBV5-1,TRBD2,NA,TRBJ2-3,CASSSSGRASGQYF,TGCGCCAGCAGCTCTAGCGGGAGGGCCAGCGGGCAGTATTTT
TRBV28,TRBD1,NA,TRBJ1-2,CASSNGRGRSYGYTF,TGTGCCAGCAGTAACGGGAGGGGGCGTTCCTATGGCTACACCTTC
TRBV6-5,TRBD1,NA,TRBJ2-2,CASRGTATGELFF,TGTGCCAGCAGGGGGACAGCCACCGGGGAGCTGTTTTTT
TRBV5-5,NA,NA,TRBJ2-7,CASSLIYEQYF,TGTGCCAGCAGCCTGATATACGAGCAGTACTTC
TRBV5-1,NA,NA,TRBJ1-1,CASSLGGSPNTEAFF,TGCGCCAGCAGCTTGGGCGGCAGTCCGAACACTGAAGCTTTCTTT
TRBV4-1,NA,NA,TRBJ2-1,CASSQDPASVHKFF,TGCGCCAGCAGCCAAGATCCTGCTAGCGTACATAAATTCTTC
TRBV2,NA,once,TRBJ1-2,CASSEFRSHGYTF,TGTGCCAGCAGTGAATTTCGGTCGCATGGCTACACCTTC
TRBV7-9,NA,once,TRBJ1-2,CASSLGTGPYGYTF,TGTGCCAGCAGCTTAGGTACAGGACCCTATGGCTACACCTTC
TRBV6-5,NA,once,TRBJ2-6,CASSQRGANVLTF,TGTGCCAGCAGTCAGCGGGGGGCCAACGTCCTGACTTTC
TRBV2,NA,once,TRBJ1-3,CASSALGARRSGNTIYF,TGTGCCAGCAGTGCGTTGGGTGCCCGGCGCTCTGGAAACACCATATATTTT
TRBV9,TRBD1,once,TRBJ1-2,CASSAGTAVYGYTF,TGTGCCAGCAGCGCCGGGACAGCAGTCTATGGCTACACCTTC
TRBV11-2,TRBD2,NA,TRBJ2-3,CASSLGLMAGGITDTQYF,TGTGCCAGCAGCTTAGGGTTGATGGCGGGAGGGATTACAGATACGCAGTATTTT
TRBV18,NA,NA,TRBJ1-5,CASSPNPPGSNQPQHF,TGTGCCAGCTCACCAAATCCTCCCGGGAGCAATCAGCCCCAGCATTTT
TRBV5-5,NA,few,TRBJ2-7,CASSLGIYEQYF,TGTGCCAGCAGCTTGGGCATCTACGAGCAGTACTTC
TRBV30,TRBD1,NA,TRBJ1-2,CAWTPGGYGYTF,TGTGCCTGGACACCAGGGGGCTATGGCTACACCTTC
TRBV28,NA,few,TRBJ1-5,CASSLDGPQHF,TGTGCCAGCAGCCTCGACGGACCCCAGCATTTT
TRBV28,NA,NA,TRBJ1-2,CASSLGGDRHGYTF,TGTGCCAGCAGTTTAGGGGGCGACAGGCATGGCTACACCTTC
TRBV7-8,NA,NA,TRBJ2-7,CASSLVASSDEQYF,TGTGCCAGCAGCTTAGTGGCTAGCTCAGACGAGCAGTACTTC
TRBV13,NA,once,TRBJ2-3,CASTRGTADTQYF,TGTGCCAGCACCCGGGGCACGGCAGATACGCAGTATTTT
TRBV5-1,NA,NA,TRBJ2-2,CASSLEPGRTGELFF,TGCGCCAGCAGCTTGGAACCAGGGAGAACCGGGGAGCTGTTTTTT
TRBV27,NA,NA,TRBJ1-3,CASSPNLSGNTIYF,TGTGCCAGCAGTCCCAATTTGTCTGGAAACACCATATATTTT
TRBV7-3,NA,NA,TRBJ2-3,CASSSQGTDTQYF,TGTGCCAGCAGCTCACAAGGCACAGATACGCAGTATTTT
TRBV2,NA,NA,TRBJ2-7,CASSEKGYEQYF,TGTGCCAGCAGTGAAAAGGGCTACGAGCAGTACTTC
TRBV19,NA,NA,TRBJ2-1,CASSTGDEQFF,TGTGCCAGTAGTACGGGGGATGAGCAGTTCTTC
TRBV11-2,NA,NA,TRBJ2-3,CASSLVVGSIINTQYF,TGTGCCAGCAGCTTAGTGGTCGGGAGTATAATAAATACGCAGTATTTT
TRBV5-8,TRBD1,NA,TRBJ1-1,CASSWDRGRTEAFF,TGTGCCAGCAGCTGGGACAGGGGGCGAACTGAAGCTTTCTTT
TRBV7-2,NA,NA,TRBJ2-6,CASSLIGLRAGANVLTF,TGTGCCAGCAGCTTAATAGGCCTCAGGGCTGGGGCCAACGTCCTGACTTTC
TRBV7-3,TRBD2,NA,TRBJ2-1,CASSALAGVTGEQFF,TGTGCCAGCAGCGCTCTAGCGGGAGTGACGGGAGAGCAGTTCTTC
TRBV5-1,NA,NA,TRBJ2-7,CASSLTMAMDEQYF,TGCGCCAGCAGCTTAACCATGGCTATGGACGAGCAGTACTTC
TRBV30,TRBD1,NA,TRBJ2-7,CAWRTHRGLEQYF,TGTGCCTGGAGAACACACAGGGGGCTCGAGCAGTACTTC
TRBV28,NA,NA,TRBJ2-2,CASSLRLGTFNTGELFF,TGTGCCAGCAGTTTGCGCTTAGGAACATTCAACACCGGGGAGCTGTTTTTT
TRBV7-3,TRBD2,NA,TRBJ2-1,CASSLIASGYNEQFF,TGTGCCAGCAGCTTAATTGCTAGCGGGTACAATGAGCAGTTCTTC
TRBV5-4,TRBD1,NA,TRBJ2-7,CASSRRQGTAYEQYF,TGTGCCAGCAGCCGTCGACAGGGAACCGCTTACGAGCAGTACTTC
TRBV10-2,NA,few,TRBJ1-2,CASSESGSGIYGYTF,TGCGCCAGCAGTGAGTCTGGCTCGGGGATCTATGGCTACACCTTC
TRBV18,NA,NA,TRBJ1-5,CASSPDNQPQHF,TGTGCCAGCTCACCCGACAATCAGCCCCAGCATTTT
TRBV20-1,NA,NA,TRBJ2-7,CSARGLEQYF,TGCAGTGCCCGGGGCCTCGAGCAGTACTTC
TRBV10-3,NA,once,TRBJ2-1,CAISQWGLRGNNEQFF,TGTGCCATCAGTCAGTGGGGTCTTAGGGGAAACAATGAGCAGTTCTTC
TRBV5-1,NA,once,TRBJ1-1,CASSTTALDTEAFF,TGCGCCAGCAGCACAACAGCGTTGGACACTGAAGCTTTCTTT
TRBV2,TRBD1,once,TRBJ2-3,CASSERVGTGLSTDTQYF,TGTGCCAGCAGTGAGAGGGTCGGGACAGGCCTTAGCACAGATACGCAGTATTTT
TRBV15,TRBD2,NA,TRBJ2-1,CATSRGPGGGRLFEQFF,TGTGCCACCAGCAGAGGCCCTGGGGGCGGGAGGTTATTTGAGCAGTTCTTC
TRBV19,TRBD1,NA,TRBJ1-1,CASTGTGDTEAFF,TGTGCCAGTACCGGGACAGGGGACACTGAAGCTTTCTTT
TRBV5-1,NA,NA,TRBJ1-1,CASSPWAGLNTEAFF,TGCGCCAGCAGCCCCTGGGCAGGGTTGAACACTGAAGCTTTCTTT
TRBV6-5,NA,NA,TRBJ1-3,CASSYSGALGNTIYF,TGTGCCAGCAGTTACTCTGGGGCGCTTGGAAACACCATATATTTT
TRBV4-1,NA,NA,TRBJ2-1,CASSQDWGGGYEEQFF,TGCGCCAGCAGCCAAGATTGGGGCGGCGGATATGAGGAGCAGTTCTTC
TRBV5-5,TRBD2,NA,TRBJ2-7,CASSLVSGGYYEQYF,TGTGCCAGCAGCTTGGTGAGCGGGGGGTATTACGAGCAGTACTTC
TRBV28,TRBD1,NA,TRBJ1-2,CASGSGQGVRGYTF,TGTGCCAGCGGTTCGGGACAGGGAGTACGTGGCTACACCTTC